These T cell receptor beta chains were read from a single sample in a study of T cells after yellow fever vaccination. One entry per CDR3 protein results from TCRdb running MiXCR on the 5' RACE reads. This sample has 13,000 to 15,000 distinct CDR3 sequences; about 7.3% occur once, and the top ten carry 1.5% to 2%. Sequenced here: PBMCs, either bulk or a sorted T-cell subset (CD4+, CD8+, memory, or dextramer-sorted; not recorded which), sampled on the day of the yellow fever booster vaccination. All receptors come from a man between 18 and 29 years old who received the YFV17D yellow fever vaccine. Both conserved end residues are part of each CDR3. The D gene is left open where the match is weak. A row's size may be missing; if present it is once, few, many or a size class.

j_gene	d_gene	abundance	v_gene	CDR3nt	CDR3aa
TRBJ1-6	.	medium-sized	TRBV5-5	TGTGCCAGCAGCTTGCCGGATCCCAATTCACCCCTCCACTTT	CASSLPDPNSPLHF
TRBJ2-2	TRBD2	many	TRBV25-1	TGTGCCAGCAGCCTGAGCCTGGGCGGGGGGAGTACCGGGGAGCTGTTTTTT	CASSLSLGGGSTGELFF
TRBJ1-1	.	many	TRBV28	TGTGCCAGCATCTCACCGGGGGGCGAAGCTTTCTTT	CASISPGGEAFF
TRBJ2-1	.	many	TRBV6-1	TGTGCCAGCATGTCGGGCTGGGGAGTCCCTGAGCAGTTCTTC	CASMSGWGVPEQFF
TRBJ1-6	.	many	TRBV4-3	TGCGCCAGCAGCCACTCAAAACATGCCTATAATTCACCCCTCCACTTT	CASSHSKHAYNSPLHF
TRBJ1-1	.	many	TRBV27	TGTGCCAGCAGTTTATCGAGCGATCAGGCTTGGGATTCTGAAGCTTTCTTT	CASSLSSDQAWDSEAFF
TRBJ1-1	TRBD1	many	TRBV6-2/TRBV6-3	TGTGCCAGCAGTTACAAGACAGGGGCCACTGAAGCTTTCTTT	CASSYKTGATEAFF
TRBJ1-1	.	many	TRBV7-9	TGTGCCAGCAGCTTAGACGGCGGGTCTGAAGCTTTCTTT	CASSLDGGSEAFF
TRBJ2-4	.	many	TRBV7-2	TGTGCCAGCAGCTTAGCGCCGCAAAACACTGGCTACAGGGTCCCCAATGTGAGGAACATTCAGTACTTC	CASSLAPQNTGYRVPNVRNIQYF
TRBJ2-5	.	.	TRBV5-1	TGCGCCAGCAGCTTGGACACTAGGGGAGAGACCCAGTACTTC	CASSLDTRGETQYF
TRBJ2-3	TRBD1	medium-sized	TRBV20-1	TGCAGTGCCCAGCCCCAGGACAGGGACTCAGATACGCAGTATTTT	CSAQPQDRDSDTQYF
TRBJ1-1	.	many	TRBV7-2	TGTGCCAGCAGCTTAGGATGGGAGAACACTGAAGCTTTCTTT	CASSLGWENTEAFF
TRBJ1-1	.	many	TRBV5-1	TGCGCCAGCAGCTTGGGACCGTCGAACACTGAAGCTTTCTTT	CASSLGPSNTEAFF
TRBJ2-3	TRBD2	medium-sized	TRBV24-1	TGTGCCACCAGTGATCCACTAGCGCTCGTTGGAGCAGATACGCAGTATTTT	CATSDPLALVGADTQYF
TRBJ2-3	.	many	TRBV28	TGTGCCAGCAGCCGCCTAGATACGCAGTATTTT	CASSRLDTQYF
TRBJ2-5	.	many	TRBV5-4	TGTGCCAGCAGCTTGGCAAGTGGGGGGTCGGAGACCCAGTACTTC	CASSLASGGSETQYF